The clone carrying this TCR beta chain was found many times. Antigen unknown. The data originate from a study of CD8 T cells in ankylosing spondylitis. The study's findings and limits: Characteristic, it appeared, of ankylosing spondylitis blood was a TCR beta motif of about eight highly homologous variants.

TCRdb reanalysed the 5' RACE reads using MiXCR and keeps one entry per CDR3 protein. The sample yields around 770,000 distinct CDR3 sequences, 15% to 20% seen once. CDR3 length: 14 residues. Trimming took 0 bases from V and 0 from J, leaving 9 bases between them. CDR1 is SQVTM and CDR2 is ANQGSEA in the germline V gene. Sequencing was performed on blood, either unsorted or a sorted T cell fraction (not recorded which). V and J are TRBV29-1 and TRBJ2-7; tentative D call: TRBD1 (6 bases). This receptor was taken from a male donor with ankylosing spondylitis. CDR3 coding DNA: TGCAGCGTTGAAGATCAGGGGAGCTCCTACGAGCAGTACTTC. Translation gives CSVEDQGSSYEQYF.